These 15 T cell receptor beta chains were sequenced from one sample in a study of cytomegalovirus exposure and HLA in healthy donors. The PCR employed 60 Vbeta primers together with 13 Jbeta primers. Profiled with immunoSEQ multiplex PCR; TCRdb holds only in-frame clones, not every one. The table lists 90,000 to 150,000 clones, 80% of them singletons. Sequencing used PBMCs. The origin of the receptors is a man in his forties or fifties in good health and CMV-seronegative.

A few counts support this clone. This chain links TRBV7-2 with TRBJ1-5, with D maybe TRBD1 (6 bases). V lost 1 base and J 8 bases, leaving 9 bases between the germline ends. This CDR3 region has 13 residues. Per the germline V gene, CDR1 is SGHTA and CDR2 is FQGNSA. CDR3 bases: TGTGCCAGCAGCTTAGACAGGGAAGAGCCCCAGCATTTT. It translates to CASSLDREEPQHF. The whole variable domain, filled in from reference TRBV7-2 and TRBJ1-5, reads GAGVSQSPSNKVTEKGKDVELRCDPISGHTALYWYRQSLGQGLEFLIYFQGNSAPDKSGLPSDRFSAERTGGSVSTLTIQRTQQEDSAVYLCASSLDREEPQHFGDGTRLSIL.

The chain recombines TRBV5-1 with TRBJ1-1; D unclear. V lost 1 base and J 1 base, leaving 8 bases between the germline ends. CDR3 length: 14 residues. The V gene's germline CDR1 is SGHRS and CDR2 YFSETQ. The CDR3 loop reads CASSLLSGNTEAFF. DNA of the CDR3: TGCGCCAGCAGCTTGTTGTCCGGGAACACTGAAGCTTTCTTT.

V usage is TRBV29-1 and J usage is TRBJ1-5; no clear D gene. Trimming cost V 7 bases and J 2 bases, with 9 bases left between them. CDR3 length: 12 residues. CDR1 SQVTM and CDR2 ANQGSEA come from the germline V gene. CDR3 bases: TGCAGCGCCACGGCGGGCAATCAGCCCCAGCATTTT. Its protein product is CSATAGNQPQHF.

The rearrangement joins TRBV29-1 to TRBJ2-1; 9 nucleotides agree with TRBD2. Losses at the gene ends were 8 bases for V and 7 bases for J; bases not matched to a gene: 12. The CDR3 is 14 amino acids. The germline V gene has CDR1 SQVTM and CDR2 ANQGSEA. The CDR3 nucleotides read TGCAGCCTGATTCAAGGTAGCGGGGGAAATGAGCAGTTCTTC. Translation gives CSLIQGSGGNEQFF.

V and J are TRBV10-3 and TRBJ1-1; 11 bases map to TRBD1. This CDR3 comprises 15 residues. Trimming cost V 0 bases and J 6 bases; bases outside gene matches: 3. The germline V gene encodes CDR1 ENHRY and CDR2 SYGVKD. The CDR3 protein is CAISESAGQGAEAFF. The DNA of the CDR3 is TGTGCCATCAGTGAGTCGGCGGGACAGGGGGCTGAAGCTTTCTTT.

The rearrangement joins TRBV7-2 to TRBJ2-7, with 8 bases identical to TRBD1. The germline CDR1 and CDR2 sequences are SGHTA and FQGNSA. CDR3 length equals 14 residues. V gave up 4 bases and J gave up 3 bases; unmatched junction bases: 5. CDR3 DNA sequence: TGTGCCAGCAGCTCAGGGACAGGCCTCTACGAGCAGTACTTC. Its translation: CASSSGTGLYEQYF.

The J gene is TRBJ2-2, the V gene TRBV28; D ambiguous. CDR1 is MDHEN, CDR2 SYDVKM, per germline. CDR3 length equals 13 residues. Trimming pared 7 bases from V and 3 bases from J, leaving 9 bases between. CDR3 sequence (DNA): TGTGCCAGCACTCTAGACTACACCGGGGAGCTGTTTTTT. It yields the protein CASTLDYTGELFF.

The chain carries TRBV7-8 and TRBJ2-3; 10 positions match TRBD2. The V segment lost 3 bases and the J segment 4 bases; nucleotides outside the gene matches: 4. The CDR3 loop spans 15 amino acids. Looked up from germline, CDR1 is SGHVS and CDR2 is FQNEAQ. The CDR3 DNA reads TGTGCCAGCAGCTTCCTAGCGGGAGATCCAGATACGCAGTATTTT. It codes for CASSFLAGDPDTQYF.

J is TRBJ1-1 and V is TRBV5-4; the match to TRBD1 covers 9 bases. CDR3 length: 16 amino acids. In germline, CDR1 is SGHNT, CDR2 YYREEE (reference sequence). Trimming at V came to 4 bases and at J to 1 base, leaving 8 bases not matched to a gene. The CDR3 DNA follows: TGTGCCAGCAGCCCCCGGGGGACAGGGCGGAACACTGAAGCTTTCTTT. This sequence encodes CASSPRGTGRNTEAFF. Complete variable domain (other parts from reference TRBV5-4 and TRBJ1-1): ETGVTQSPTHLIKTRGQQVTLRCSSQSGHNTVSWYQQALGQGPQFIFQYYREEENGRGNFPPRFSGLQFPNYSSELNVNALELDDSALYLCASSPRGTGRNTEAFFGQGTRLTVV.

The V call is TRBV7-2, the J call TRBJ2-5, with no clear D. The V end lost 3 bases, the J end lost 3 bases, and 8 bases lay between the germline ends. CDR1 is SGHTA, CDR2 FQGNSA, per germline. CDR3 size: 13 residues. CDR3 nucleotide sequence: TGTGCCAGCAGCTTTACCCCAGAAGAGACCCAGTACTTC. Translation gives CASSFTPEETQYF.

The table lists this clone with a few counts. This chain joins TRBV30 and TRBJ2-5; TRBD1 is a possible D gene (5 bases). The V gene lost 2 bases and the J gene lost 4 bases, with 8 bases spanning the gap. Per germline, CDR1 GTSNPN and CDR2 SVGIG (reference sequence). The CDR3 spans 12 residues. In DNA, the CDR3 is TGTGCCTGGAGTCAGGGCCGAGAGACCCAGTACTTC. Protein: CAWSQGRETQYF.

This clone came up once. An end of the junction does not agree with germline; a read error may underlie this. The chain combines TRBV7-7 with TRBJ2-6, with TRBD2 as a possible D gene (6 bases). CDR3 size: 15 residues. From germline, CDR1 is SSHAT and CDR2 FNYEAQ (reference sequence). Here the CDR3 reads CASSLGGTGANVLTF. In DNA form, the CDR3 reads TGTGCTAGCAGCTTAGGAGGGACTGGGGCCAACGTCCTGACTTTC.

This clone has just one count. This chain links TRBV19 with TRBJ1-1; D not resolved. The CDR3 has 13 residues. Trimming cost V 5 bases and J 1 base, with 8 bases left between them. Per the germline V gene, CDR1 is LNHDA and CDR2 is SQIVND (reference sequence). For the CDR3, the DNA is TGTGCCAGTAGTGCCGCAGAGAACACTGAAGCTTTCTTT. The encoded protein is CASSAAENTEAFF. Combining the CDR3 with reference TRBV19 and TRBJ1-1 gives the whole variable domain DGGITQSPKYLFRKEGQNVTLSCEQNLNHDAMYWYRQDPGQGLRLIYYSQIVNDFQKGDIAEGYSVSREKKESFPLTVTSAQKNPTAFYLCASSAAENTEAFFGQGTRLTVV.

The CDR3: CAIPGQGANTGELFF. CDR3 nucleotides: TGTGCCATTCCGGGACAGGGGGCGAACACCGGGGAGCTGTTTTTT. V and J are TRBV6-1 and TRBJ2-2, with 11 bases identical to TRBD1. V dropped 10 bases and J dropped 0; count of bases not matched to a gene: 4. This CDR3 is 15 amino acids long. Germline lookup yields CDR1 MNHNS and CDR2 SASEGT.

This chain's CDR3 is CASRQGLSYEQYF. The CDR3 bases are TGTGCCAGTAGGCAGGGGCTCTCCTACGAGCAGTACTTC. The chain couples TRBV19 to TRBJ2-7, with D perhaps TRBD1 (6 bases). This CDR3 region has 13 residues. Germline V gene lookup returns CDR1 LNHDA and CDR2 SQIVND (reference sequence). The V end was cut by 6 bases, the J end by 0 bases, with 9 bases between.